A single sample gave rise to the 16 T cell receptor beta chains below, sequenced in a study of OX40 agonist ivuxolimab in advanced cancers. Profiling relied on immunoSEQ multiplex PCR, and the TCRdb table lists in-frame clones only, not all of them. The table records about 40,000 clones, 85% of them present only once. This specimen was CD4+ or CD8+ T cells sorted from blood, taken in a trial of the OX40 agonist ivuxolimab. These receptors were collected from an adult with an advanced solid tumor such as melanoma, head and neck, liver or kidney cancer.

This clone was detected once. The chain combines TRBV4-1 with TRBJ2-1; possible D gene TRBD2, 5 bases. V shed 3 bases and J shed 6 bases, with 12 bases lying between them. Germline CDR1 and CDR2: MGHRA and YSYEKL. The CDR3 has 14 residues. The CDR3 loop is CASSHGSGSNEQFF. The DNA of the CDR3 is TGCGCCAGCAGCCACGGCTCTGGGAGCAATGAGCAGTTCTTC.

The chain has TRBV10-2 and TRBJ2-3; D may be TRBD2 (5 bases). Between the trimmed V and J ends, which lost 4 bases and 6 bases, there was a span of 11 bases. The germline V gene has CDR1 WSHSY and CDR2 SAAADI. The CDR3 sequence is 13 residues long. CDR3: CASSASRGDTQYF. Written as DNA, the CDR3 is TGCGCCAGCAGTGCCAGTAGAGGGGATACGCAGTATTTT.

This clone occurred once. The chain has TRBV19 and TRBJ1-2, with unresolved D. Trimming pared 7 bases from V and 4 bases from J, leaving 19 bases between. This CDR3 region has 15 residues. Germline values: CDR1 LNHDA, CDR2 SQIVND (reference sequence). In DNA, the CDR3 is TGTGCCAGTACCGCCCTATTGGGGTCTGGCTATGGCTACACCTTC. As protein: CASTALLGSGYGYTF.

In its sample, this clone was seen once. The chain couples TRBV30 to TRBJ2-5; tentatively, D is TRBD1 (5 bases). The CDR3 is 16 amino acids. The germline CDR1 and CDR2 sequences are GTSNPN and SVGIG (reference sequence). The V end was cut by 3 bases, the J end by 7 bases, with 24 bases between. The CDR3 bases are TGTGCCTGGAGCCCAACCGAGACAGTGGCCATTGGGACCCAGTACTTC. Translation gives CAWSPTETVAIGTQYF. Looking up the rest from reference TRBV30 and TRBJ2-5 gives the full variable domain: SQTIHQWPATLVQPVGSPLSLECTVEGTSNPNLYWYRQAAGRGLQLLFYSVGIGQISSEVPQNLSASRPQDRQFILSSKKLLLSDSGFYLCAWSPTETVAIGTQYFGPGTRLLVL.

V and J are TRBV30 and TRBJ2-7; D is uncertain. Germline V CDR1 and CDR2: GTSNPN, SVGIG (reference sequence). The CDR3 contains 16 residues. With 0 bases removed from V and 0 bases from J, the gap between germline ends came to 15 bases. CDR3 amino acids: CAWSVPIQTSSYEQYF. In DNA, the CDR3 is TGTGCCTGGAGTGTCCCGATACAGACGAGCTCCTACGAGCAGTACTTC.

The chain recombines TRBV30 with TRBJ1-5; TRBD1 is a possible D gene (5 bases). Germline CDR1 GTSNPN, CDR2 SVGIG (reference sequence). V was clipped by 3 bases and J by 9 bases, with 15 bases between them. The CDR3 loop spans 13 amino acids. The CDR3 sequence: CAWSGGGGGPQHF. The CDR3 DNA reads as TGTGCCTGGAGCGGCGGGGGGGGAGGGCCCCAGCATTTT.

V is TRBV2 and J is TRBJ2-7; 8 positions match TRBD1. The V gene end was trimmed by 8 bases and the J gene end by 3 bases; junction bases not matched to a gene: 12. Germline V gene sequence: CDR1 SNHLY, CDR2 FYNNEI. The CDR3 length is 15 residues. The CDR3 nucleotides read TGTGCCAGCGGAACTTTAGGACAGGGAAACTACGAGCAGTACTTC. Protein product: CASGTLGQGNYEQYF.

The chain recombines TRBV19 with TRBJ2-3, with D uncertain. Germline V gene lookup returns CDR1 LNHDA and CDR2 SQIVND (reference sequence). The V and J ends lost 4 bases and 0 bases respectively, with 8 bases between them. The CDR3 length is 14 residues. This CDR3 reads CASSTGSSTDTQYF. The CDR3 DNA is TGTGCCAGTAGTACAGGCTCTAGCACAGATACGCAGTATTTT.

J is TRBJ2-1 and V is TRBV11-2, with D maybe TRBD1 (6 bases). V was pared by 4 bases and J by 6 bases, with 13 bases between. Germline CDR1 and CDR2: SGHAT and FQNNGV. CDR3 length: 14 residues. As DNA, the CDR3 is TGTGCCAGCAGCTGGCAGGGGTTCGGCAATGAGCAGTTCTTC. Its translation: CASSWQGFGNEQFF. The variable domain in full, completed from reference TRBV11-2 and TRBJ2-1, reads EAGVAQSPRYKIIEKRQSVAFWCNPISGHATLYWYQQILGQGPKLLIQFQNNGVVDDSQLPKDRFSAERLKGVDSTLKIQPAKLEDSAVYLCASSWQGFGNEQFFGPGTRLTVL.

This clone was counted a single time. This sequence joins TRBV4-1 and TRBJ1-4; D is perhaps TRBD1 (6 bases). The ends were cut back, 1 base at V and 0 bases at J, with 15 bases in the middle. Per the germline V gene, CDR1 is MGHRA and CDR2 is YSYEKL. This CDR3 comprises 18 residues. CDR3 amino acids: CASSQGQGLPPTNEKLFF. The CDR3 nucleotides are TGCGCCAGCAGCCAAGGGCAGGGGCTCCCACCAACTAATGAAAAACTGTTTTTT.

This clone is labeled as medium-sized. V and J are TRBV6-5 and TRBJ2-2, with TRBD2 identical over 10 bases. The ends lost 4 bases at V and 1 base at J; junction bases unmatched: 3. The CDR3 spans 16 residues. Germline V gene lookup returns CDR1 MNHEY and CDR2 SVGAGI. CDR3 residues: CASSFGLAVNTGELFF. The CDR3 DNA reads as TGTGCCAGCAGTTTCGGACTAGCGGTGAACACCGGGGAGCTGTTTTTT.

The rearrangement links TRBV30 to TRBJ2-7, with a weak D call TRBD2 (6 bases). Trimming stripped 7 bases from V and 7 bases from J, with 20 bases between. The CDR3 is 13 residues long. From germline, CDR1 is GTSNPN and CDR2 SVGIG (reference sequence). As DNA, the CDR3 is TGTGCCTTCCTTGGGGCAGCCGCGGGGGAGCAGTACTTC. Translated: CAFLGAAAGEQYF.

The chain has TRBV6-6 and TRBJ2-4; the match to TRBD1 covers 8 bases. Germline loops: CDR1 MNHNY, CDR2 SVGAGI (reference sequence). The CDR3 runs 14 residues. V gave up 6 bases and J gave up 8 bases; unmatched junction bases: 9. CDR3 sequence (DNA): TGTGCCAGCAGCGACAGGGGAAAAGAGGACATTCAGTACTTC. It yields the protein CASSDRGKEDIQYF.

This clone occurred once. The chain links TRBV9 to TRBJ2-3; 7 bases line up with TRBD1. The CDR3 loop spans 15 amino acids. Germline V lookup: CDR1 SGDLS, CDR2 YYNGEE. V dropped 2 bases and J dropped 3; count of bases not matched to a gene: 6. The CDR3 spells CASSVEGAKTDTQYF. As DNA, the CDR3 is TGTGCCAGCAGCGTCGAGGGGGCCAAGACAGATACGCAGTATTTT.

V gene TRBV7-9 combines with J gene TRBJ2-2, with D perhaps matching TRBD1 or TRBD2 (5 bases each). The germline CDR1 and CDR2 sequences are SEHNR and FQNEAQ (reference sequence). The CDR3 length is 14 residues. V was cut by 3 bases and J by 6 bases, with 11 bases left in between. DNA of the CDR3: TGTGCCAGCAGCTTGGCAGGGCGGGCCGGGGAGCTGTTTTTT. Protein sequence: CASSLAGRAGELFF.

V gene TRBV4-3 combines with J gene TRBJ2-3, with TRBD1 matching over 10 bases. Looked up from germline, CDR1 is LGHNA and CDR2 is YSLEER. The CDR3 loop spans 19 amino acids. The V segment lost 1 base and the J segment 1 base; nucleotides outside the gene matches: 11. DNA for the CDR3: TGCGCCAGCAGCCAAGGAGTCCCGGGACAGGGGCCAGGCACAGATACGCAGTATTTT. It codes for CASSQGVPGQGPGTDTQYF.